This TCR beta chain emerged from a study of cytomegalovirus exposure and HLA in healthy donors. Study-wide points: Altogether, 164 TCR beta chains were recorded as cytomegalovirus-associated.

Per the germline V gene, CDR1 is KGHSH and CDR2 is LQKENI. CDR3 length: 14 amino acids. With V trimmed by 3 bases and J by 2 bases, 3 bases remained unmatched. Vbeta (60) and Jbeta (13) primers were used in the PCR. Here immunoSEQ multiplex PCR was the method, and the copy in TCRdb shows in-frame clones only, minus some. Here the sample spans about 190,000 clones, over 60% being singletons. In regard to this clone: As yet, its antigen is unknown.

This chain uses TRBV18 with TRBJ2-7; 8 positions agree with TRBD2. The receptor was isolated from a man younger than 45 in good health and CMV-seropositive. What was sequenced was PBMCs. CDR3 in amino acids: CASSPVGLAYEQYF. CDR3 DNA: TGTGCCAGCTCACCGGTGGGACTAGCCTACGAGCAGTACTTC.